This TCR beta chain was recorded in a study of response to subunit inactivated influenza vaccine. Using its own MiXCR run on the RT-PCR reads, TCRdb lists one record per CDR3 protein. Here the sample spans 170,000 or so distinct CDR3 sequences, about 10% being singletons. The V gene lost 1 base and the J gene lost 5 bases, with 23 bases spanning the gap. This CDR3 contains 18 residues. From germline, CDR1 is DFQATT and CDR2 SNEGSKA (reference sequence). This receptor was taken from a man in his fifties or sixties who received an inactivated influenza vaccine. This material consisted of CD8+ T cells sorted from PBMCs, taken around 25 months after vaccination. The chain carries TRBV20-1 and TRBJ1-4; D ambiguous. CDR3: CSARGPVGGRLRNEKLFF. As DNA, the CDR3 is TGCAGTGCTAGAGGGCCCGTCGGCGGGAGGCTAAGGAATGAAAAACTGTTTTTT.